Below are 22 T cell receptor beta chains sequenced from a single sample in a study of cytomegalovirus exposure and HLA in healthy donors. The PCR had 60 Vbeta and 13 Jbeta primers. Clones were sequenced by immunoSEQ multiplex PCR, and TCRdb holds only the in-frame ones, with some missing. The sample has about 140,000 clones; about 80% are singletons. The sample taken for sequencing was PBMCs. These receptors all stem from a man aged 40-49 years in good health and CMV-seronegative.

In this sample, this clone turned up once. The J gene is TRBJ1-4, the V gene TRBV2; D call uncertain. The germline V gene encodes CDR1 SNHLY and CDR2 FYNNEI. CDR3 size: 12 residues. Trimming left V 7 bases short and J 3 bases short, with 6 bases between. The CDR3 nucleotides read TGTGCCAGCACGCAGTCTAATGAAAAACTGTTTTTT. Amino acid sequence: CASTQSNEKLFF.

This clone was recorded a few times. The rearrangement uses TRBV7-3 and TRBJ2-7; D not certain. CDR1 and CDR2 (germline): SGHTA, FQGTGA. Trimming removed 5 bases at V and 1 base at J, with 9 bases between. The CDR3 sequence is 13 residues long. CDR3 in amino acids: CASSASPSYEQYF. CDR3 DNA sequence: TGTGCCAGCAGCGCTAGTCCGTCCTACGAGCAGTACTTC.

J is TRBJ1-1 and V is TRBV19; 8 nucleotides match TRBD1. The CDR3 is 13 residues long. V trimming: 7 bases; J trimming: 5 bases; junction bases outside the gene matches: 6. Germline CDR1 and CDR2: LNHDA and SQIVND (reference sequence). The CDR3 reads CASTADRGTEAFF. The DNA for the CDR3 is TGTGCCAGTACCGCTGACAGGGGAACTGAAGCTTTCTTT.

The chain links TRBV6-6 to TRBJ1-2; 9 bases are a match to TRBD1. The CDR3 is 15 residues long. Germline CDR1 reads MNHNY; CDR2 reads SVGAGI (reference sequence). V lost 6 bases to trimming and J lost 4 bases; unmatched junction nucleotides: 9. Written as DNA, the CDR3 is TGTGCCAGCAGCCCTGCTTTGGACAGGGGCTATGGCTACACCTTC. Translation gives CASSPALDRGYGYTF.

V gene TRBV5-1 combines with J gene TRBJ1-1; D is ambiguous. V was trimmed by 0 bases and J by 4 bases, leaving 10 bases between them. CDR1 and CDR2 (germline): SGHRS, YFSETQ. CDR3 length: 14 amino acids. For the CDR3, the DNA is TGCGCCAGCAGCTTGGTTGGGAGTAGCACTGAAGCTTTCTTT. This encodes CASSLVGSSTEAFF.

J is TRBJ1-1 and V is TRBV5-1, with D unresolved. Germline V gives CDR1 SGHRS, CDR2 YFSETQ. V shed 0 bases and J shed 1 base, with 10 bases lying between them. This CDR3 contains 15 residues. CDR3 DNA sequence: TGCGCCAGCAGCTTGGGGCCCAGATCGAACACTGAAGCTTTCTTT. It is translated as CASSLGPRSNTEAFF.

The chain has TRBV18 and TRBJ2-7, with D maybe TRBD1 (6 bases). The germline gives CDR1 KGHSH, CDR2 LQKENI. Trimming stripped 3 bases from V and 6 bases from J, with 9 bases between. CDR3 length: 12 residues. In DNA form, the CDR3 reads TGTGCCAGCTCACCGCAGGGGCCCGAGCAGTACTTC. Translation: CASSPQGPEQYF.

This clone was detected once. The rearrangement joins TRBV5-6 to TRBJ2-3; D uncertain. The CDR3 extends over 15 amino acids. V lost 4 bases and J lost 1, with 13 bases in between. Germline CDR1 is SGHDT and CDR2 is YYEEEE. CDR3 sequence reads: CASSPRFDGTDTQYF. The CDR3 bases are TGTGCCAGCAGCCCCAGGTTCGATGGCACAGATACGCAGTATTTT.

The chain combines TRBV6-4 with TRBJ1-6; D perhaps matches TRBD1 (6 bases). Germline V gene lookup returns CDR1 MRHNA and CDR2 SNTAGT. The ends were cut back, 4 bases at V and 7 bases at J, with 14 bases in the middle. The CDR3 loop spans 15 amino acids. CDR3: CASSVQGNGNSPLHF. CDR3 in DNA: TGTGCCAGCAGTGTACAGGGAAATGGGAATTCACCCCTCCACTTT.

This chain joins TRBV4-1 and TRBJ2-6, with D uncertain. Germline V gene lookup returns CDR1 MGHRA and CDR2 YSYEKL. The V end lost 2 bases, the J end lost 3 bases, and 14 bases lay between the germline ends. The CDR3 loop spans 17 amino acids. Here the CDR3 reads CASSQLPTGLGANVLTF. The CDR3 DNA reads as TGCGCCAGCAGCCAACTCCCCACGGGTCTTGGGGCCAACGTCCTGACTTTC.

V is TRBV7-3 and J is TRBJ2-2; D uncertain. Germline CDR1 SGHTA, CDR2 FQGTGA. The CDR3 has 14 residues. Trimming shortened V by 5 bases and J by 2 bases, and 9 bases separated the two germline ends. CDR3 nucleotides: TGTGCCAGCAGCGCCCAGGTTAACACCGGGGAGCTGTTTTTT. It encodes CASSAQVNTGELFF.

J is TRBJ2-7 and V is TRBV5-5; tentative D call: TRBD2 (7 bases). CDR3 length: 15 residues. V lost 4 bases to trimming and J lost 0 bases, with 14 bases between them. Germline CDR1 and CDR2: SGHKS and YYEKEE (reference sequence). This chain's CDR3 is CASSLAGADSYEQYF. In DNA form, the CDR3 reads TGTGCCAGCAGCCTCGCGGGGGCAGACTCCTACGAGCAGTACTTC.

The CDR3 DNA follows: TGTGCCAGCAGCGATCCTCGCGGGGGGGAAGATACGCAGTATTTT. Residues: CASSDPRGGEDTQYF. This chain links TRBV9 with TRBJ2-3, with 9 bases aligning to TRBD2. The length of the CDR3 is 15 residues. The junction had 7 bases not matched to a gene; V was cut back by 3 bases and J by 5 bases. In germline, CDR1 is SGDLS, CDR2 YYNGEE.

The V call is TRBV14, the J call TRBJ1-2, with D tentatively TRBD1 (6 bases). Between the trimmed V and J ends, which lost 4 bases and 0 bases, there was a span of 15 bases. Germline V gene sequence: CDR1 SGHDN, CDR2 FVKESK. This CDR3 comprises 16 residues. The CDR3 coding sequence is TGTGCCAGCAGCCCCCCGGGGGGGCAAACTAACTATGGCTACACCTTC. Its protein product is CASSPPGGQTNYGYTF.

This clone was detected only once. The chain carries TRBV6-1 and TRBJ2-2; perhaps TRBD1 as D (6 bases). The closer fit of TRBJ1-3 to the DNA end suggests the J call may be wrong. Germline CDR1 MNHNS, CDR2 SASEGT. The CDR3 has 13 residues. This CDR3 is CASSTGSGNTIYF. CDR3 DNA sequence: TGTGCCAGCAGCACAGGGTCTGGAAACACCATATATTTT.

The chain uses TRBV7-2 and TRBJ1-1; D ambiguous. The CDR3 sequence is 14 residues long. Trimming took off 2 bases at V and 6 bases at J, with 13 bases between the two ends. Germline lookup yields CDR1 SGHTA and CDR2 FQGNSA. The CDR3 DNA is TGTGCCAGCAGCTTACGACGTTCGGGGTCTGAAGCTTTCTTT. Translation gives CASSLRRSGSEAFF.

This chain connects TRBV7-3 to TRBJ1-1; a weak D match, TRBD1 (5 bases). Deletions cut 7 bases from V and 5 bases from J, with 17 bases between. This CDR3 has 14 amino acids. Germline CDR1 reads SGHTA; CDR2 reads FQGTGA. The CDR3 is CASKVNNGGTEAFF. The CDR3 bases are TGTGCCAGCAAGGTAAACAACGGGGGGACTGAAGCTTTCTTT. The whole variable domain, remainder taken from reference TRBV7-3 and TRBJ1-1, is GAGVSQTPSNKVTEKGKYVELRCDPISGHTALYWYRQSLGQGPEFLIYFQGTGAADDSGLPNDRFFAVRPEGSVSTLKIQRTERGDSAVYLCASKVNNGGTEAFFGQGTRLTVV.

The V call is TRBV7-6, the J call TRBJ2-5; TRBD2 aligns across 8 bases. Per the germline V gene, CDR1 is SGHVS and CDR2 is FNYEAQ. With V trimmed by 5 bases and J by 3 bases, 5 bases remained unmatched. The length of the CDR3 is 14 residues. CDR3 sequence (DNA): TGTGCCAGCAGCCAGCGGGGGACCGAAGAGACCCAGTACTTC. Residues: CASSQRGTEETQYF.

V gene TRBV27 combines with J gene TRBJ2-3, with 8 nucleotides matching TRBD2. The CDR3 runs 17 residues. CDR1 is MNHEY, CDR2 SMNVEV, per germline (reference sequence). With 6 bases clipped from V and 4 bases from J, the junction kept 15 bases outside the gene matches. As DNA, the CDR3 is TGTGCCAGCAGCCAAGCGGTAGCGGGGAGGCTATCAGATACGCAGTATTTT. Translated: CASSQAVAGRLSDTQYF.

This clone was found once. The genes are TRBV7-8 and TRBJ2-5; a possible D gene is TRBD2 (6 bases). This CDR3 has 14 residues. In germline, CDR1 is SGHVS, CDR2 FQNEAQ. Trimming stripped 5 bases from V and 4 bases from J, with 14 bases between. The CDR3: CASSTRRRGETQYF. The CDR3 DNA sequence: TGTGCCAGCAGCACAAGGAGGCGGGGAGAGACCCAGTACTTC.

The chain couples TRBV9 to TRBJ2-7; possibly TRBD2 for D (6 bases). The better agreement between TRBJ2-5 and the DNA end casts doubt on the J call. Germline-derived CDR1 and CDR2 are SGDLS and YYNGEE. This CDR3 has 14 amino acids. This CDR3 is CASSGGGVQETQYF. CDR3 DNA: TGTGCCAGCAGTGGCGGAGGGGTCCAAGAGACCCAGTACTTC.

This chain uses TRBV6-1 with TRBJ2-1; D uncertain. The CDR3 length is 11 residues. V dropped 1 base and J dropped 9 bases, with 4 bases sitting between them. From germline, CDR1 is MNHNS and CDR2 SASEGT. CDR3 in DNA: TGTGCCAGCAGTGAAGTCCTTGAGCAGTTCTTC. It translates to CASSEVLEQFF.